This T cell receptor beta chain was recovered during a study of T cell repertoires in cytomegalovirus infection. A few counts support this clonotype. TCRdb fed the reads into MiXCR, producing one record per CDR3 protein. The sample lists around 630,000 distinct CDR3 sequences; approximately 25% were seen once. V lost 3 bases, J lost 6 bases, and 8 bases stayed unmatched. The CDR3 covers 15 residues. CDR1 and CDR2 from the germline V gene are SNHLY and FYNNEI. V gene TRBV2 combines with J gene TRBJ2-1; 7 bases match TRBD2. This clonotype originated in a human donor in good health (CMV status not recorded). Some clones in this sample may be carry-over from other donors' samples. The material sequenced was CD8+ T cells from PBMCs. The CDR3 protein is CASSDPGGGSNEQFF. CDR3 bases: TGTGCCAGCAGTGACCCTGGGGGGGGTAGCAATGAGCAGTTCTTC.